A single sample is the source of the 26 T cell receptor beta chains below, sequenced in a study of blood T cells in healthy people across ages. A second roughly 6 to 12 cycle PCR used barcoded and J-beta primers. TCRdb redid the calling of the 5' RACE reads with MiXCR, one entry per CDR3 protein. In the table there are 650,000 to 1,000,000 distinct CDR3 sequences, 46% of which are singletons. The sequenced sample consisted of blood. Source of these receptors: an elderly man in good health.

This clonotype was found a few times. V gene TRBV23-1 combines with J gene TRBJ2-7; 7 bases line up with TRBD1. TRBV23-1 is an ORF for which the function is uncertain. V gave up 0 bases and J gave up 2 bases; unmatched junction bases: 13. The CDR3 loop spans 18 amino acids. The CDR3: CASSQSRDGAGGTYEQYF. CDR3 sequence (DNA): TGCGCCAGCAGTCAATCCCGAGACGGGGCAGGGGGAACCTACGAGCAGTACTTC.

There are a few counts of this clonotype. This sequence joins TRBV20-1 and TRBJ2-7; 8 bases are shared with TRBD2. The CDR3 runs 15 residues. CDR1 and CDR2 (germline): DFQATT, SNEGSKA (reference sequence). Germline trimming cut 1 base from V and 5 bases from J; bases unmatched to any gene: 10. CDR3 sequence reads: CSARGGSGANHEQYF. For the CDR3, the DNA is TGCAGTGCTAGAGGTGGTAGCGGGGCCAACCACGAGCAGTACTTC.

This clonotype was recorded a few times. The genes are TRBV28 and TRBJ2-5; D unresolved. Between the trimmed V and J ends, which lost 9 bases and 2 bases, there was a span of 7 bases. Germline V lookup: CDR1 MDHEN, CDR2 SYDVKM. This CDR3 region has 11 residues. The CDR3 DNA follows: TGTGCCAGTAAAACTCAAGAGACCCAGTACTTC. This sequence encodes CASKTQETQYF.

The chain combines TRBV21-1 with TRBJ2-2; the listed D gene, TRBD2, was not tested against the DNA. TRBV21-1 is an annotated pseudogene. This CDR3 is 20 amino acids long. The CDR3 reads CASSSSSSSAAHQHTGELFF. In nucleotides, the CDR3 is TGTGCCAGCAGCTCCTCCTCTTCATCGGCGGCACACCAACACACCGGGGAGCTGTTTTTT.

This clonotype has more than one count but fewer than ten. The chain joins TRBV29-1 to TRBJ2-3; TRBD1 is a possible D gene (6 bases). CDR1 and CDR2 (germline): SQVTM, ANQGSEA. The CDR3 contains 13 residues. V dropped 6 bases and J dropped 1 base, with 11 bases sitting between them. The CDR3: CSVGQTRTDTQYF. In DNA form, the CDR3 reads TGCAGCGTAGGACAGACTCGCACAGATACGCAGTATTTT.

The CDR3 is CASSRTVGSSTDTQYF. Here the CDR3 DNA reads TGTGCCAGCAGCCGGACTGTGGGATCTAGCACAGATACGCAGTATTTT. This chain uses TRBV12-3 or TRBV12-4 with TRBJ2-3; tentatively, D is TRBD2 (5 bases). The CDR3 runs 16 residues. V was shortened by 6 bases and J by 0 bases, with 16 bases between the two germline ends.

The rearrangement links TRBV20-1 to TRBJ2-6; D gene uncertain. This CDR3 has 14 amino acids. Trimming stripped 4 bases from V and 0 bases from J, with 7 bases between. Looked up from germline, CDR1 is DFQATT and CDR2 is SNEGSKA (reference sequence). DNA for the CDR3: TGCAGTGCTAAACATGGCTCTGGGGCCAACGTCCTGACTTTC. It is translated as CSAKHGSGANVLTF.

This clonotype came up a few times. V is TRBV5-1 and J is TRBJ2-3; 7 bases fit TRBD1. This CDR3 has 16 amino acids. Germline CDR1 reads SGHRS; CDR2 reads YFSETQ. Trimming removed 0 bases from V and 3 bases from J; junction bases left unmatched: 7. This CDR3 reads CASSLAVTGLTDTQYF. DNA for the CDR3: TGCGCCAGCAGCTTGGCCGTGACAGGGTTAACAGATACGCAGTATTTT.

This chain joins TRBV12-3 or TRBV12-4 and TRBJ2-2, with 10 bases identical to TRBD1. With 8 bases clipped from V and 6 bases from J, the junction kept 12 bases outside the gene matches. The CDR3 sequence is 16 residues long. The CDR3 coding sequence is TGTGCCAGCGGGTTCTCCGGGACAGGGGTCTCCGGGGAGCTGTTTTTT. As protein: CASGFSGTGVSGELFF.

J is TRBJ1-2 and V is TRBV4-2; D unclear. CDR1 LGHNA and CDR2 YNFKEQ come from the germline V gene. The CDR3 spans 11 residues. V shed 5 bases and J shed 4 bases, with 5 bases lying between them. In nucleotides, the CDR3 is TGTGCCAGCAGCGATGCCTATGGCTACACCTTC. This gives the protein CASSDAYGYTF.

In the case of this clonotype: One end of the junction does not line up with germline, which may come from a read error. The J gene is TRBJ2-1, the V gene TRBV6-2 or TRBV6-3, with 8 nucleotides matching TRBD2. Germline V CDR1 and CDR2: MNHEY, SVGEGT. CDR3 length equals 19 residues. The CDR3 bases are TGTGCCAGCAGTTACGTAGCGGGATCCCCCTTGACTCGTTGGAATGAGCGGGTCTTC. Translation gives CASSYVAGSPLTRWNERVF.

This clonotype was found once. The chain joins TRBV28 to TRBJ2-5, with 7 positions matching TRBD1. CDR1 is MDHEN and CDR2 is SYDVKM in the germline V gene. Trimming at V came to 6 bases and at J to 2 bases, leaving 6 bases not matched to a gene. This CDR3 contains 14 residues. For the CDR3, the DNA is TGTGCCAGCAGGGTGACAGGGATTCAAGAGACCCAGTACTTC. Translating it yields CASRVTGIQETQYF.

To note about this clonotype: One end of the junction fails to match germline, which may point to a read error. CDR3 loop: CAGSQAEGGAYNEQYF. As DNA, the CDR3 is TGCGCCGGCAGCCAAGCTGAGGGGGGCGCCTACAATGAGCAGTACTTC. This rearrangement joins TRBV4-3 to TRBJ2-7; D possibly matches TRBD1 or TRBD2 (6 bases each). Germline V lookup: CDR1 LGHNA, CDR2 YSLEER. The CDR3 loop spans 16 amino acids.

This clonotype showed up just a few times. The chain has TRBV15 and TRBJ2-1; TRBD2 aligns across 8 bases. CDR1 is LNHNV, CDR2 YYDKDF, per germline (reference sequence). The CDR3 loop spans 16 amino acids. The V and J ends lost 1 base and 3 bases, in that order; junction bases with no gene match: 5. CDR3 region: CATSRGREGFYNEQFF. The CDR3 DNA is TGTGCCACCAGCAGAGGACGGGAGGGATTCTACAATGAGCAGTTCTTC.

V is TRBV29-1 and J is TRBJ2-6; D is uncertain. The germline CDR1 and CDR2 sequences are SQVTM and ANQGSEA. The CDR3 extends over 14 amino acids. The germline V and J ends were trimmed by 6 bases and 2 bases, with 11 bases remaining between them. The CDR3 region is CSVVQSPGANVLTF. Written as DNA, the CDR3 is TGCAGCGTGGTTCAGTCACCTGGGGCCAACGTCCTGACTTTC. The complete variable domain, with remaining parts taken from reference TRBV29-1 and TRBJ2-6, reads SAVISQKPSRDICQRGTSLTIQCQVDSQVTMMFWYRQQPGQSLTLIATANQGSEATYESGFVIDKFPISRPNLTFSTLTVSNMSPEDSSIYLCSVVQSPGANVLTFGAGSRLTVL.

V and J are TRBV29-1 and TRBJ2-7, with no clear D. The CDR3 has 12 amino acids. V was trimmed by 6 bases and J by 1 base, leaving 10 bases between them. Germline-derived CDR1 and CDR2 are SQVTM and ANQGSEA. CDR3 DNA: TGCAGCGTCAAACACGTTTCCTACGAGCAGTACTTC. Protein: CSVKHVSYEQYF.

This sequence joins TRBV20-1 and TRBJ2-1; TRBD1 agrees at 9 bases. The CDR3 is made up of 15 amino acids. V lost 5 bases and J lost 6; bases outside the gene matches: 11. Germline V gives CDR1 DFQATT, CDR2 SNEGSKA (reference sequence). The CDR3 spells CSAEIPGTGFNEQFF. As DNA, the CDR3 is TGCAGTGCTGAAATCCCCGGGACAGGGTTCAATGAGCAGTTCTTC.

This clonotype turned up a few times. The chain carries TRBV5-1 and TRBJ2-3; D perhaps matches TRBD2 (5 bases). Deletions cut 0 bases from V and 6 bases from J, with 17 bases between. The germline gives CDR1 SGHRS, CDR2 YFSETQ. The CDR3 loop spans 16 amino acids. The chain's CDR3 is CASSLDPGSSVDTQYF. CDR3 coding DNA: TGCGCCAGCAGCTTGGATCCGGGGTCGAGCGTTGATACGCAGTATTTT.

The CDR3 region is CASSLGQGRGTEAFF. The DNA for the CDR3 is TGTGCCAGCAGCTTAGGACAGGGACGGGGCACTGAAGCTTTCTTT. This chain uses TRBV7-2 with TRBJ1-1, with 7 bases identical to TRBD1. V was clipped by 1 base and J by 4 bases; unmatched bases: 6. Germline V gene sequence: CDR1 SGHTA, CDR2 FQGNSA. This CDR3 has 15 amino acids.

This chain links TRBV11-3 with TRBJ2-1, with TRBD2 identical over 10 bases. This CDR3 has 15 residues. Unmatched junction bases numbered 4, after V lost 1 base and J lost 7 bases. The germline CDR1 and CDR2 sequences are SGHNT and YENEEA. This chain's CDR3 is CASSLGSGRDNEQFF. DNA for the CDR3: TGTGCCAGCAGCTTAGGCAGCGGGAGGGATAATGAGCAGTTCTTC.

In its sample, this clonotype was seen a few times. Given a much more abundant clone one base away, this may be a read error. The chain couples TRBV5-1 to TRBJ2-7; 10 nucleotides line up with TRBD1. CDR1 SGHRS and CDR2 YFSETQ come from the germline V gene. This CDR3 has 14 residues. Losses at the gene ends were 0 bases for V and 5 bases for J; bases not matched to a gene: 2. The CDR3 sequence is CASSLGDRGDEQYF. CDR3 nucleotide sequence: TGCGCCAGCAGCTTGGGGGACAGGGGCGACGAGCAGTACTTC.

The table lists this clonotype with many counts. The chain combines TRBV10-3 with TRBJ2-6; 10 nucleotides line up with TRBD1. The J segment lost 2 bases and the V segment lost 10 bases, leaving 8 bases of the junction unmatched. CDR3 size: 16 residues. The germline gives CDR1 ENHRY, CDR2 SYGVKD. Written as DNA, the CDR3 is TGTGCCACCTCTACAGGACAGGGGGCTGGGGCCAACGTCCTGACTTTC. Translating gives CATSTGQGAGANVLTF.

This sequence joins TRBV7-9 and TRBJ2-5, with 12 bases fitting TRBD2. Trimming cost V 1 base and J 4 bases; bases outside gene matches: 10. Germline CDR1 is SEHNR and CDR2 is FQNEAQ (reference sequence). CDR3 length equals 18 residues. The CDR3 coding sequence is TGTGCCAGCAGCTTAGTCACTACTAGCGGGAGGAAGGGAGAGACCCAGTACTTC. This encodes CASSLVTTSGRKGETQYF.

The chain recombines TRBV12-3 or TRBV12-4 with TRBJ2-1; D perhaps matches TRBD2 (5 bases). CDR3 length: 15 amino acids. Trimming pared 2 bases from V and 5 bases from J, leaving 13 bases between. CDR3 in DNA: TGTGCCAGCAGTTTAAGTGGGCTAGCACACAATGAGCAGTTCTTC. Its translation: CASSLSGLAHNEQFF.

The chain has TRBV7-9 and TRBJ2-5; tentatively, D is TRBD1 (7 bases). This CDR3 contains 14 residues. In germline, CDR1 is SEHNR, CDR2 FQNEAQ (reference sequence). Trimming took 3 bases from V and 7 from J, leaving 15 bases between them. This CDR3 reads CASSFGQEAGTQYF. The CDR3 bases are TGTGCCAGCAGCTTCGGACAGGAAGCGGGGACCCAGTACTTC.

This clonotype came up a few times. The chain recombines TRBV7-3 with TRBJ2-1; the D gene is possibly TRBD1 (6 bases). CDR3 length: 16 amino acids. With 4 bases removed from V and 0 bases from J, the gap between germline ends came to 13 bases. Germline V lookup: CDR1 SGHTA, CDR2 FQGTGA. CDR3 region: CASSSQGGPSYNEQFF. In nucleotides, the CDR3 is TGTGCCAGCAGCTCCCAAGGGGGTCCCTCCTACAATGAGCAGTTCTTC.